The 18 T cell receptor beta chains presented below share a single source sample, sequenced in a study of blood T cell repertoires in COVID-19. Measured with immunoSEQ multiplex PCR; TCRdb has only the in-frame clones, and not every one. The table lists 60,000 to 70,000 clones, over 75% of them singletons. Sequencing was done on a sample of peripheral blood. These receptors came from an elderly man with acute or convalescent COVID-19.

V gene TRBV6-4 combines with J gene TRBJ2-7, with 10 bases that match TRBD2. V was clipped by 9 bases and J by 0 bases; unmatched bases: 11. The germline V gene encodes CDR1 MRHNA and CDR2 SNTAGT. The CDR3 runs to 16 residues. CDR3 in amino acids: CARPGVAGGPSYEQYF. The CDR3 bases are TGTGCCAGGCCCGGGGTAGCGGGAGGCCCCTCCTACGAGCAGTACTTC.

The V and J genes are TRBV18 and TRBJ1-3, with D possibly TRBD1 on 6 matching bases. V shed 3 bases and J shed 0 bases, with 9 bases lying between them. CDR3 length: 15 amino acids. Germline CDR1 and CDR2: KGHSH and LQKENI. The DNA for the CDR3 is TGTGCCAGCTCACCCGGACAGCCCTCTGGAAACACCATATATTTT. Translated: CASSPGQPSGNTIYF.

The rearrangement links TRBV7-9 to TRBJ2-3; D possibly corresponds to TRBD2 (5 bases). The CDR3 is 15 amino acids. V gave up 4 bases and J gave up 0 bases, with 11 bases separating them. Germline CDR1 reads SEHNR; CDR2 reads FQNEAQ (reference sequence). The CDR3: CASSSSAGSTDTQYF. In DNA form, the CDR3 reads TGTGCCAGCAGCTCTTCCGCGGGTAGCACAGATACGCAGTATTTT.

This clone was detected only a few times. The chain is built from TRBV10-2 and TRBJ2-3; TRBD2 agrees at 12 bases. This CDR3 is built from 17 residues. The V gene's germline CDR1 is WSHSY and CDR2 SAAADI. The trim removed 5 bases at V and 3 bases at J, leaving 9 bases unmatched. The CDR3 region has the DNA TGCGCCAGCAGTCCGCCGCAGACTAGCGGGAGAACAGATACGCAGTATTTT. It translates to CASSPPQTSGRTDTQYF.

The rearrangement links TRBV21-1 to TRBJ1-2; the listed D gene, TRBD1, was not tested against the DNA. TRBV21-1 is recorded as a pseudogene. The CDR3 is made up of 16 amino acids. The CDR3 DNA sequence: TGTGCCAGCAGCAAAGGTTGGAGGACAGGGTATCAGGGCTACACCTTC. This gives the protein CASSKGWRTGYQGYTF.

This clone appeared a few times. The CDR3 is CASSFAYRGAYNEQFF. CDR3 DNA sequence: TGTGCCAGCAGTTTCGCGTACAGGGGCGCCTACAATGAGCAGTTCTTC. The V call is TRBV27, the J call TRBJ2-1; TRBD1 matches 7 bases. V gave up 3 bases and J gave up 2 bases; unmatched junction bases: 7. Germline CDR1 MNHEY, CDR2 SMNVEV (reference sequence). This CDR3 has 16 amino acids.

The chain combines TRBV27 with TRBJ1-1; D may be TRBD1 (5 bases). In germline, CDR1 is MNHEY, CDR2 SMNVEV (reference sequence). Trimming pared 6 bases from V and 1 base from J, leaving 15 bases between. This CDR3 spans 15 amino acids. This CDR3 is CASSQPGLQNTEAFF. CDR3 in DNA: TGTGCCAGCAGCCAACCGGGACTCCAGAACACTGAAGCTTTCTTT.

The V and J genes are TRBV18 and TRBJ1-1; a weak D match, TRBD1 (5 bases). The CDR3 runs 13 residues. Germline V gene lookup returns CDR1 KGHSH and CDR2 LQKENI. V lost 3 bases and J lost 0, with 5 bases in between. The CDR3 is CASSPDMNTEAFF. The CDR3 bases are TGTGCCAGCTCACCGGACATGAACACTGAAGCTTTCTTT.

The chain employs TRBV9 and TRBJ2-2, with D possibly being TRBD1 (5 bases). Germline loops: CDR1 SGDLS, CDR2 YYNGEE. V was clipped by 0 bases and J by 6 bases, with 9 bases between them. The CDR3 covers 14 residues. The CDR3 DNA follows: TGTGCCAGCAGCGTAGAAGGGGTTCCCGGGGAGCTGTTTTTT. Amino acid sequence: CASSVEGVPGELFF. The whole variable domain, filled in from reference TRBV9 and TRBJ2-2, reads DSGVTQTPKHLITATGQRVTLRCSPRSGDLSVYWYQQSLDQGLQFLIQYYNGEERAKGNILERFSAQQFPDLHSELNLSSLELGDSALYFCASSVEGVPGELFFGEGSRLTVL.

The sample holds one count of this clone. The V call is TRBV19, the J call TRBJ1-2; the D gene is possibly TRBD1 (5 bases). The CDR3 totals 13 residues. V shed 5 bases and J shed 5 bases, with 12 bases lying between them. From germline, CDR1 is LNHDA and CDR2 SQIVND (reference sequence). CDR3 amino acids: CASSVGTPYGYTF. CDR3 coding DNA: TGTGCCAGTAGTGTCGGGACTCCTTATGGCTACACCTTC.

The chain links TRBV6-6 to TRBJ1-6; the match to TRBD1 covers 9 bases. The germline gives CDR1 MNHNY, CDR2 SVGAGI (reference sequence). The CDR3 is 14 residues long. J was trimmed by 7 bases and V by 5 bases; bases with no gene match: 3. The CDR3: CASSHDRGNSPLHF. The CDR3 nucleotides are TGTGCCAGCAGTCATGACAGGGGGAATTCACCCCTCCACTTT.

The CDR3 protein is CASSLRGMFLLNTEAFF. For the CDR3, the DNA is TGCGCCAGCAGCTTGAGGGGGATGTTCCTCCTGAACACTGAAGCTTTCTTT. The rearrangement links TRBV5-1 to TRBJ1-1; the D gene is possibly TRBD1 (6 bases). The germline V gene has CDR1 SGHRS and CDR2 YFSETQ. Deletions cut 1 base from V and 0 bases from J, with 16 bases between. The CDR3 length is 17 residues. Supplemented by reference TRBV5-1 and TRBJ1-1, the full variable domain reads KAGVTQTPRYLIKTRGQQVTLSCSPISGHRSVSWYQQTPGQGLQFLFEYFSETQRNKGNFPGRFSGRQFSNSRSEMNVSTLELGDSALYLCASSLRGMFLLNTEAFFGQGTRLTVV.

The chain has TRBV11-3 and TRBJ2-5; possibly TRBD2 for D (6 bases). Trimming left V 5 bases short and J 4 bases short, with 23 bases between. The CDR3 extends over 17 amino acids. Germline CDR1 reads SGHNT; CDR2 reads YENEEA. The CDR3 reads CASSPGLSTTGVETQYF. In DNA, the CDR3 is TGTGCCAGCAGCCCAGGACTAAGTACCACGGGAGTAGAGACCCAGTACTTC.

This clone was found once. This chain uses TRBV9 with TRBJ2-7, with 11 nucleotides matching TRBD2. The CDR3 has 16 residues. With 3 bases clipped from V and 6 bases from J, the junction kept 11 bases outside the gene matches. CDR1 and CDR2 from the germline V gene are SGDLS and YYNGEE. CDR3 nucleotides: TGTGCCAGCAGCGCGGGCGGGGTAGCGGGGGGGGGCGAGCAGTACTTC. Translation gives CASSAGGVAGGGEQYF.

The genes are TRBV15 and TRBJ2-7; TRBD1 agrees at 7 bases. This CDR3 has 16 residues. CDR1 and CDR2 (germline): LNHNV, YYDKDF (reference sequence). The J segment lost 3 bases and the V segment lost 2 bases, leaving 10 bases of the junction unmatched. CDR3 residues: CATSRRTGPRGYEQYF. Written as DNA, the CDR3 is TGTGCCACCAGCAGACGGACAGGCCCTCGGGGCTACGAGCAGTACTTC.

The CDR3 sequence: CASSVGQGYGELFF. For the CDR3, the DNA is TGTGCCAGCAGTGTGGGACAGGGGTACGGGGAGCTGTTTTTT. V is TRBV2 and J is TRBJ2-2; 10 bases line up with TRBD1. There are 14 residues in the CDR3. After removal of 4 bases from V and 7 bases from J, the junction contained 3 bases not matched to a gene. CDR1 and CDR2 from the germline V gene are SNHLY and FYNNEI.

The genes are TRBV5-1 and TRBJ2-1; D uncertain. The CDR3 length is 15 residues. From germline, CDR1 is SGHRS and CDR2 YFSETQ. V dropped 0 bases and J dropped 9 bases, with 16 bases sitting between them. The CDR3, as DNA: TGCGCCAGCAGCTTGGGGGCTTCCCAACTGGGTGAGCAGTTCTTC. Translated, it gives CASSLGASQLGEQFF. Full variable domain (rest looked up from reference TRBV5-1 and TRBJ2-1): KAGVTQTPRYLIKTRGQQVTLSCSPISGHRSVSWYQQTPGQGLQFLFEYFSETQRNKGNFPGRFSGRQFSNSRSEMNVSTLELGDSALYLCASSLGASQLGEQFFGPGTRLTVL.

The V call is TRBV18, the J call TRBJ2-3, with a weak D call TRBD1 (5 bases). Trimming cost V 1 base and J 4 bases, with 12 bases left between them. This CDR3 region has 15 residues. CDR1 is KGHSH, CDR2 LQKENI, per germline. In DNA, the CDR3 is TGTGCCAGCTCACCACGCGGCAGGGCGGCAGATACGCAGTATTTT. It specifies CASSPRGRAADTQYF.